This T cell receptor (beta chain) was obtained from a study of blood T cell repertoires in COVID-19. V was pared by 4 bases and J by 3 bases, with 9 bases between. The CDR3 totals 13 residues. Germline V gene sequence: CDR1 SGDLS, CDR2 YYNGEE. Only in-frame clones appear in the TCRdb table, and some are missing; sequencing was by immunoSEQ multiplex PCR. Among about 240,000 clones listed, approximately 86% were seen once. Sequencing used PBMCs or T cells enriched from blood (not recorded which). This sequence joins TRBV9 and TRBJ2-3; the D gene is possibly TRBD2 (6 bases). This TCR was recovered from a woman in her thirties or forties with acute COVID-19. CDR3 in DNA: TGTGCCAGCAGCAAGGGACTGACAGATACGCAGTATTTT. It specifies CASSKGLTDTQYF.